This T cell receptor beta chain stems from a study of OX40 agonist ivuxolimab in advanced cancers. With regard to the full study: Ivuxolimab was an agonistic, fully human IgG2 monoclonal antibody directed against OX40 (CD134), a costimulatory receptor. Intravenous ivuxolimab was administered to patients every 2 weeks at six dose levels: 0.01, 0.1, 0.3, 1.5, 3 and 10 mg/kg. Of the 50 or so patients in dose escalation, about 20 had hepatocellular carcinoma, some 15 had melanoma, 9 had renal cell carcinoma and 9 had head and neck cancer. In the dose-escalation cohort, approximately 82% of patients were male, and the mean age was approximately 60 years with a range of roughly 20 to 80. Prior anti-PD-1, anti-PD-L1 or anti-CTLA-4 therapy was permitted, and 40% of dose-escalation patients had received checkpoint inhibitors. Partial responses occurred in three dose-escalation patients: two with cutaneous melanoma and one with hepatocellular carcinoma. The point of sequencing TCRbeta in the periphery was to test whether ivuxolimab changed TCR sequence diversity and drove clonal T-cell expansion. The paper reports the monotherapy dose-escalation portion (N ≈ 52 patients) of the phase I ivuxolimab trial. General findings and caveats noted by the study authors: At doses of 0.1 to 3.0 mg/kg, clonal expansion of both CD4+ and CD8+ blood T cells was observed from baseline to week 6. On average, CD8+ T cells showed more expanded clones than CD4+ T cells after ivuxolimab. Low levels of normalized T-cell clonal expansion were also seen in some patients who did not respond. In the 0.1-3.0 mg/kg groups, partial responders were among the patients with the lowest normalized peripheral clonal expansion, particularly in CD8+ T cells. The antigen specificity of the clonally expanded peripheral T cells was not determined.

For sequencing of the TCRbeta CDR3 region, genomic DNA was extracted from the sorted cells. The immunoSEQ Assay was used to sequence the TCRbeta CDR3 regions. Here the immuneACCESS table is served through TCRdb, limited to in-frame sequences with V and J called. Missing clones are a known gap in these copies; in checked studies unresolved V genes cover under half, and the rest lacks a known reason. The sample yields roughly 90,000 clones; 85% to 95% were counted once. The ten largest account for 2% to 3% of the sample. From the cysteine through the phenylalanine, the CDR3 covers 12 amino acids. Just CDR3 DNA is preserved here, 36 bases in frame from base 1. Reading the germline V gene gives CDR1 MNHEY and CDR2 SVGAGI. Trimming costs V 6 bases and J 7 bases, and their ends lie 12 bases apart. Patients with autoimmune disease history or receiving systemic immunosuppression were excluded from the trial. Peripheral blood for TCR sequencing was collected from all dose cohorts at baseline, on cycle 4 day 1, and on cycle 7 day 1. The samples were drawn from a first-in-human, open-label, multicenter phase I dose-escalation trial of ivuxolimab. Adults with locally advanced or metastatic head and neck squamous cell, hepatocellular, melanoma or renal cell carcinoma were enrolled in the trial. CD4+ and CD8+ T cells were sorted separately from peripheral blood before TCR sequencing.

As concerns this clone: Its recognized antigen is unknown. There are no base qualities to consult, and no much larger clone falls within one base.

In this chain, TRBV6-5 is recombined with TRBJ1-2; no D gene call is confident. The sequences come from CD4+ or CD8+ T cells sorted from blood, collected in a trial of the OX40 agonist ivuxolimab. The clonotype comes from an adult with an advanced solid tumor such as melanoma, head and neck, liver or kidney cancer. The CDR3 has the sequence CASSLKGGGYTF. At the DNA level, the sequence is TGTGCCAGCAGCCTTAAGGGAGGTGGCTACACCTTC.